The rows below give T cell receptor beta chains drawn from one sample of a study of cytomegalovirus exposure and HLA in healthy donors. Repertoires were generated with immunoSEQ multiplex PCR, while TCRdb's copy carries only in-frame clones and drops some. This table holds 250,000 to 350,000 clones, more than 80% found once. The sequencing input was PBMCs. The receptor set was obtained from a man aged 35-49 years in good health and CMV-seropositive. Each CDR3 is given with its conserved first and last residue.

J gene | V gene | CDR3 protein
TRBJ2-1 | TRBV28 | CASSSSPPAGNEQFF
TRBJ2-3 | TRBV25-1 | CATRLAGGDTQYF
TRBJ1-1 | TRBV7-8 | CASSLALRGRDAEAFF
TRBJ1-2 | TRBV5-4 | CASSGTGGNGYTF
TRBJ1-5 | TRBV4-1 | CASSHWTGSNQPQHF
TRBJ2-7 | TRBV4-1 | CASSPGTSGGHSYEQYF
TRBJ2-3 | TRBV11-2 | CASSRQGTDTQYF
TRBJ1-2 | TRBV7-9 | CASSSPGQGYGYTF
TRBJ1-3 | TRBV27 | CASSLFGATGNTIYF
TRBJ2-2 | TRBV28 | CASSSLGTGENTGELFF
TRBJ2-7 | TRBV4-2 | CASSQVGSSHEQYF
TRBJ2-7 | TRBV5-8 | CASSYRDRDYEQYF
TRBJ2-3 | TRBV18 | CASSPPGTGGPTDTQYF
TRBJ2-1 | TRBV6-6 | CASIRSSGNEQFF
TRBJ2-7 | TRBV10-1 | CASSEGSSGKGEQYF
TRBJ2-7 | TRBV7-6 | CASSFPGGYEQYF
TRBJ1-1 | TRBV7-9 | CASSFQMNTEAFF
TRBJ2-7 | TRBV4-2 | CASSYRDRVPYEQYF
TRBJ1-4 | TRBV7-9 | CASSSYSATNEKLFF
TRBJ1-1 | TRBV7-9 | CASSLVGGANTEAFF
TRBJ1-1 | TRBV7-6 | CASSLSPQETEAFF
TRBJ2-2 | TRBV14 | CASRPTSGRDTGELFF
TRBJ2-5 | TRBV14 | CASSLISPGTSGRYQETQYF
TRBJ2-7 | TRBV29-1 | CSVEVGRDRGDEQYF
TRBJ2-2 | TRBV5-1 | CASSLGLAGAGTGELFF
TRBJ2-2 | TRBV4-1 | CASSQEISGTGELFF
TRBJ2-1 | TRBV18 | CASSVRSGRRYNEQFF